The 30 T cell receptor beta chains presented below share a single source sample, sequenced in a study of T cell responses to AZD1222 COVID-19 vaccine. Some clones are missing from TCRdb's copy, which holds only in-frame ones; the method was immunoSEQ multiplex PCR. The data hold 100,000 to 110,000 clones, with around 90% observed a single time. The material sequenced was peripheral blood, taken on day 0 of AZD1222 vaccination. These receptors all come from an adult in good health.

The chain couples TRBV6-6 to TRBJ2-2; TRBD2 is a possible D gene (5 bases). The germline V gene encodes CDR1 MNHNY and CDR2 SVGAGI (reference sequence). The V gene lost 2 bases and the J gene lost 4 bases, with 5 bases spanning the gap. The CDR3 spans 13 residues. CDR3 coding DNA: TGTGCCAGCAGTTACAGCGGCACCGGGGAGCTGTTTTTT. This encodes CASSYSGTGELFF.

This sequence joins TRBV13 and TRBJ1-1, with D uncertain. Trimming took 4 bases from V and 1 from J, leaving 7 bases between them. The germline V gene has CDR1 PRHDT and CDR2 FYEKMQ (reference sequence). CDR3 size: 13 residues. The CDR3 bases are TGTGCCAGCAGCTCAGATCCGAACACTGAAGCTTTCTTT. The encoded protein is CASSSDPNTEAFF.

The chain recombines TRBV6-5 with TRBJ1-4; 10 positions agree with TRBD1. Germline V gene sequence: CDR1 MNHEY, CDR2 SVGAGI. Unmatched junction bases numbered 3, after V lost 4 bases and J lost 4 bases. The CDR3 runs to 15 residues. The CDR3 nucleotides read TGTGCCAGCAGTTCATGGACAGGGGGTAATGAAAAACTGTTTTTT. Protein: CASSSWTGGNEKLFF.

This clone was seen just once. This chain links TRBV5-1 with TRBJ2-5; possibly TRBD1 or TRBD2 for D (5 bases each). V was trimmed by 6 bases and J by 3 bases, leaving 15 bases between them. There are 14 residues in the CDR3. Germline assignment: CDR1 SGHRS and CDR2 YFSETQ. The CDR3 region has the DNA TGCGCCAGCAACCCGGGGCAGGGAGAAGAGACCCAGTACTTC. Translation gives CASNPGQGEETQYF.

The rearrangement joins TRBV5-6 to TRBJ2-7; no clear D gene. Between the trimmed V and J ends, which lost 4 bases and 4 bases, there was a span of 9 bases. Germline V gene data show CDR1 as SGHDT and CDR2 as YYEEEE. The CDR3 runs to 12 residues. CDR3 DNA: TGTGCCAGCAGCCGACGGGTATACGAGCAGTACTTC. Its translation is CASSRRVYEQYF.

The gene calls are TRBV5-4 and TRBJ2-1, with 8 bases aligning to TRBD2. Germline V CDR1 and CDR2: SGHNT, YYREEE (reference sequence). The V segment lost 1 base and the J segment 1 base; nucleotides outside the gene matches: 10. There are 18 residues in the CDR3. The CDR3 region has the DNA TGTGCCAGCAGCTTGTTGGCAGCGGGAGCAGGGTCCTACAATGAGCAGTTCTTC. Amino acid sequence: CASSLLAAGAGSYNEQFF. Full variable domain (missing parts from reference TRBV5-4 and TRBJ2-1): ETGVTQSPTHLIKTRGQQVTLRCSSQSGHNTVSWYQQALGQGPQFIFQYYREEENGRGNFPPRFSGLQFPNYSSELNVNALELDDSALYLCASSLLAAGAGSYNEQFFGPGTRLTVL.

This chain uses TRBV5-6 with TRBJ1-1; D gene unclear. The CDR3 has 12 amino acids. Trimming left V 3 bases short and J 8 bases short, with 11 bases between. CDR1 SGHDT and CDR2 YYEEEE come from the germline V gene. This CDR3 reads CASSSRLSEAFF. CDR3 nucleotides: TGTGCCAGCAGCTCAAGGTTATCCGAAGCTTTCTTT.

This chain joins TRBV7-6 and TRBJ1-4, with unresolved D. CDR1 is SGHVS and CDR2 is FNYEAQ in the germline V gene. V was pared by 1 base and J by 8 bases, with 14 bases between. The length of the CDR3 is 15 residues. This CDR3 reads CASSLVAGPREKLFF. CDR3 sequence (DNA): TGTGCCAGCAGCTTAGTTGCAGGACCACGGGAAAAACTGTTTTTT.

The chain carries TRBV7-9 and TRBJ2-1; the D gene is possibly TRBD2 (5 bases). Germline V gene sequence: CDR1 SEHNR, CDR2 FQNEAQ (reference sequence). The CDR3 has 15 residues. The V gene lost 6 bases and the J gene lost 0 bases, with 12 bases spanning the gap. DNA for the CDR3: TGTGCCAGCAGGCCACCGGGGAGCTCCTACAATGAGCAGTTCTTC. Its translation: CASRPPGSSYNEQFF. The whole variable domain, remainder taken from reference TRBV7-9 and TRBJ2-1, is DTGVSQNPRHKITKRGQNVTFRCDPISEHNRLYWYRQTLGQGPEFLTYFQNEAQLEKSRLLSDRFSAERPKGSFSTLEIQRTEQGDSAMYLCASRPPGSSYNEQFFGPGTRLTVL.

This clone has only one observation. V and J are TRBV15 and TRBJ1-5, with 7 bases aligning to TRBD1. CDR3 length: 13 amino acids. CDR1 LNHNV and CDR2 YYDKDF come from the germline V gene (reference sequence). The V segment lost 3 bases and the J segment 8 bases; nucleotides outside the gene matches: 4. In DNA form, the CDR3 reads TGTGCCACCAGCAGCCCTCAGGGGGAGCCCCAGCATTTT. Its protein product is CATSSPQGEPQHF.

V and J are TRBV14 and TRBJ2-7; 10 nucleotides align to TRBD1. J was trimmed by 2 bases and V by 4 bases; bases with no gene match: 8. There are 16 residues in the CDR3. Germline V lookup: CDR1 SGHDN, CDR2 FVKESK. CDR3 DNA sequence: TGTGCCAGCAGCCTCAACCCCGGACAGGGGGCCTACGAGCAGTACTTC. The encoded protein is CASSLNPGQGAYEQYF.

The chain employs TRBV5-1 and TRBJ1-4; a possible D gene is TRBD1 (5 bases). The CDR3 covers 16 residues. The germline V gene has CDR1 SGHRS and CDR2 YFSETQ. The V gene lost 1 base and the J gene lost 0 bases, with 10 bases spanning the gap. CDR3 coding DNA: TGCGCCAGCAGCTTGTGGGGGGAGACAACTAATGAAAAACTGTTTTTT. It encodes CASSLWGETTNEKLFF.

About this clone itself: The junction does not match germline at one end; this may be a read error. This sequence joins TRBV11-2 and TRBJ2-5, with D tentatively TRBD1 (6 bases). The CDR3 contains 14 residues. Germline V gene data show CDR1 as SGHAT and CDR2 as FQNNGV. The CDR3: CASSLDRNQETQYF. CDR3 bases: TGTGCCAGCAGCCTAGACAGGAATCAAGAGACCCAGTACTTC.

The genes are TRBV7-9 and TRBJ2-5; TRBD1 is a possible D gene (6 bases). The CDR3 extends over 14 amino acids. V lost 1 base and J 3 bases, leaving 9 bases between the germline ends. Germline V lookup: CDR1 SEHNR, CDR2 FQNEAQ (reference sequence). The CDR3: CASSLGTGKETQYF. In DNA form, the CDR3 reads TGTGCCAGCAGCTTAGGCACAGGGAAAGAGACCCAGTACTTC.

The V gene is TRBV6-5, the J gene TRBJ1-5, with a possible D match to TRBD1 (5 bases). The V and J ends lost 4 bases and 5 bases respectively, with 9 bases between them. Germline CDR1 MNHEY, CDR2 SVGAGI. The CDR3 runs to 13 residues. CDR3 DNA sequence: TGTGCCAGCAGTTCCCAGGGTTATCAGCCCCAGCATTTT. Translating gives CASSSQGYQPQHF.

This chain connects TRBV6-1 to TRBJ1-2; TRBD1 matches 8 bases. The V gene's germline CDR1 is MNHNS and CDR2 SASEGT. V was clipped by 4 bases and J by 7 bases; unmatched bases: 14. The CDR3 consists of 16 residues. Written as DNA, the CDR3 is TGTGCCAGCAGTGCACCACAGGGGGATCTGTATGTTGGCTACACCTTC. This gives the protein CASSAPQGDLYVGYTF.

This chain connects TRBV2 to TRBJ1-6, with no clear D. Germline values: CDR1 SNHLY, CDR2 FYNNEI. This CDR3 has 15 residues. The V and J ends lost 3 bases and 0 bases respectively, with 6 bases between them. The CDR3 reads CASSEESSYNSPLHF. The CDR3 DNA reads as TGTGCCAGCAGTGAGGAGAGCTCCTATAATTCACCCCTCCACTTT.

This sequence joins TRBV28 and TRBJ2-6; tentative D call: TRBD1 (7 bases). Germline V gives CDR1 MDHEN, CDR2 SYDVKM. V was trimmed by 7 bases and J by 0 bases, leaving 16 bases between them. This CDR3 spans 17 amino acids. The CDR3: CASIPGDRGSGANVLTF. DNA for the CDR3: TGTGCCAGCATCCCGGGGGACAGAGGCTCTGGGGCCAACGTCCTGACTTTC.

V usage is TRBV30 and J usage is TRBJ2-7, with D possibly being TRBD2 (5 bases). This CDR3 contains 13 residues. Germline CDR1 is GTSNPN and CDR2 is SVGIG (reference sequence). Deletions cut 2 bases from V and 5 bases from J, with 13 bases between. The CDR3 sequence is CAWSNEGFHEQYF. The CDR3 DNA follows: TGTGCCTGGAGTAACGAGGGATTCCACGAGCAGTACTTC. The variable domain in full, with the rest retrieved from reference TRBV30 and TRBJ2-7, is SQTIHQWPATLVQPVGSPLSLECTVEGTSNPNLYWYRQAAGRGLQLLFYSVGIGQISSEVPQNLSASRPQDRQFILSSKKLLLSDSGFYLCAWSNEGFHEQYFGPGTRLTVT.

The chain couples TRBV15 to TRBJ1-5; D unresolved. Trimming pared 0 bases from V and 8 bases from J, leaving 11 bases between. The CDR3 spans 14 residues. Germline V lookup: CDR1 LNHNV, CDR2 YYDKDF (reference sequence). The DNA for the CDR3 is TGTGCCACCAGCAGAGATCGGACCTCTGAGCCCCAGCATTTT. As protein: CATSRDRTSEPQHF. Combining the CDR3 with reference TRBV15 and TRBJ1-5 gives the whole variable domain DAMVIQNPRYQVTQFGKPVTLSCSQTLNHNVMYWYQQKSSQAPKLLFHYYDKDFNNEADTPDNFQSRRPNTSFCFLDIRSPGLGDTAMYLCATSRDRTSEPQHFGDGTRLSIL.

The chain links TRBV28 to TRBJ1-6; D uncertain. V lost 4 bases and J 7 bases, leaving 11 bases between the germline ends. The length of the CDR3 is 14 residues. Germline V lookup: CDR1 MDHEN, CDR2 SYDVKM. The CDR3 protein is CASSSWVENSPLHF. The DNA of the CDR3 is TGTGCCAGCAGTTCTTGGGTAGAGAATTCACCCCTCCACTTT. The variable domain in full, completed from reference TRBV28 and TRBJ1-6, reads DVKVTQSSRYLVKRTGEKVFLECVQDMDHENMFWYRQDPGLGLRLIYFSYDVKMKEKGDIPEGYSVSREKKERFSLILESASTNQTSMYLCASSSWVENSPLHFGNGTRLTVT.

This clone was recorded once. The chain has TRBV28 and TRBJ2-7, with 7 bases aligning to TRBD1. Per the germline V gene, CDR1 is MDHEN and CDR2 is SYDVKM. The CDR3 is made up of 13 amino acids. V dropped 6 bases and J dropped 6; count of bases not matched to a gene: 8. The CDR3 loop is CASSRNRGAEQYF. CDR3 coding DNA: TGTGCCAGCAGCCGTAACAGGGGAGCCGAGCAGTACTTC.

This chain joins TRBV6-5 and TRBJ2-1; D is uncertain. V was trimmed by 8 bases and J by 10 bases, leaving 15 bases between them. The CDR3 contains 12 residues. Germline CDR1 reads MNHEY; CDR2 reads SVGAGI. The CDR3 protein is CASRPGVLEQFF. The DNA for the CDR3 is TGTGCCAGCCGACCCGGCGTTCTGGAGCAGTTCTTC.

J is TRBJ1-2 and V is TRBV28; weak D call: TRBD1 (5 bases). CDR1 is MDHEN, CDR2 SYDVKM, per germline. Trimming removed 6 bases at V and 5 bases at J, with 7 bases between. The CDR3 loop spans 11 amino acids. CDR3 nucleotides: TGTGCCAGCAGGACAGTATATGGCTACACCTTC. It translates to CASRTVYGYTF.

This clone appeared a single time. The CDR3 sequence is CASAPVRTGGKDEQFF. The DNA for the CDR3 is TGTGCCAGCGCGCCGGTCCGGACAGGCGGGAAGGATGAGCAGTTCTTC. V usage is TRBV14 and J usage is TRBJ2-1, with D perhaps matching TRBD1 (7 bases). The CDR3 has 16 amino acids. CDR1 and CDR2 from the germline V gene are SGHDN and FVKESK. Trimming shortened V by 8 bases and J by 8 bases, and 25 bases separated the two germline ends.

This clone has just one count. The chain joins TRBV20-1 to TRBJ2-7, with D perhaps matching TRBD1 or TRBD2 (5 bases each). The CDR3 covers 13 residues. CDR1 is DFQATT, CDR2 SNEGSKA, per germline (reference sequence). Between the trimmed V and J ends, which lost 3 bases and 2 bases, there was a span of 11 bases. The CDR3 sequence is CSASTGRTYEQYF. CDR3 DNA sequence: TGCAGTGCTAGTACGGGACGAACCTACGAGCAGTACTTC.

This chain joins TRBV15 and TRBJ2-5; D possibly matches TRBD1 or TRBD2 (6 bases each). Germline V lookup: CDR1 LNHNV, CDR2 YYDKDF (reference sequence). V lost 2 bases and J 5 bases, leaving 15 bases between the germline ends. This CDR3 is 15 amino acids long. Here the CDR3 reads CATSRTGTVGETQYF. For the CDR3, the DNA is TGTGCCACCAGCAGAACAGGGACTGTAGGGGAGACCCAGTACTTC.

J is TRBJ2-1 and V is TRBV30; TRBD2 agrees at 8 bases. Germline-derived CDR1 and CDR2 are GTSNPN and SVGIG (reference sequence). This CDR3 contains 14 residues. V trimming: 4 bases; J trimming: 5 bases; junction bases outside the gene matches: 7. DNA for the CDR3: TGTGCCTGGATCGAACTAGCGGACGACAATGAGCAGTTCTTC. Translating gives CAWIELADDNEQFF.

CDR3 loop: CSAGDSDSPLHF. The CDR3 nucleotides are TGCAGCGCCGGGGACAGTGATTCACCCCTCCACTTT. The chain couples TRBV29-1 to TRBJ1-6, with 7 nucleotides matching TRBD1. Germline V gives CDR1 SQVTM, CDR2 ANQGSEA. With V trimmed by 7 bases and J by 8 bases, 5 bases remained unmatched. The CDR3 has 12 amino acids.

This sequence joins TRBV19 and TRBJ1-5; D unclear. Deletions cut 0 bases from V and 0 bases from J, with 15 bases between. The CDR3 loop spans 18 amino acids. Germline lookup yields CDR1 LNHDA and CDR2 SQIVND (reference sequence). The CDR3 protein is CASSIEAAGRDSNQPQHF. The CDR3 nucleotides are TGTGCCAGTAGTATAGAGGCGGCGGGTAGGGATAGCAATCAGCCCCAGCATTTT. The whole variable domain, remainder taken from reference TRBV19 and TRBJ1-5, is DGGITQSPKYLFRKEGQNVTLSCEQNLNHDAMYWYRQDPGQGLRLIYYSQIVNDFQKGDIAEGYSVSREKKESFPLTVTSAQKNPTAFYLCASSIEAAGRDSNQPQHFGDGTRLSIL.